A selection of T cell receptor beta chains follows, all from one sample in a study of T-cell memory formation after mild COVID-19. Each CDR3 protein gets one entry after TCRdb re-called the 5' RACE reads with MiXCR. The data hold 400,000 or so distinct CDR3 sequences, with around 20% observed a single time. The sequenced sample was PBMCs or a T cell subset sorted from them (not recorded which). The receptors shown here come from an adult woman who had mild COVID-19 (a few samples of this study predate the infection). Cell type and time point are not known. Each CDR3 is given with its conserved first and last residue. The D gene is left open where the match is weak. Rows may omit the clone size; those that give it use once, few, many or a size class.

J	D	size	V	CDR3	DNA
TRBJ2-7	NA	NA	TRBV5-5	CASKLSGVDEQYF	TGTGCCAGCAAACTTTCGGGAGTCGACGAGCAGTACTTC
TRBJ1-2	TRBD1	NA	TRBV4-1	CASSQEPWTGDYGYTF	TGCGCCAGCAGCCAAGAGCCCTGGACAGGAGACTATGGCTACACCTTC
TRBJ1-5	NA	NA	TRBV12-3/TRBV12-4	CASSFGQAEGQPQHF	TGTGCCAGCAGTTTTGGGCAGGCCGAAGGCCAGCCCCAGCATTTT
TRBJ2-2	NA	NA	TRBV11-2	CASEKRENTGELFF	TGTGCCAGCGAGAAGCGAGAAAACACCGGGGAGCTGTTTTTT
TRBJ1-1	NA	NA	TRBV18	CASSPPTGVGGTEAFF	TGTGCCAGCTCACCACCAACCGGGGTGGGAGGCACTGAAGCTTTCTTT
TRBJ2-1	NA	NA	TRBV14	CASSPPENEQFF	TGTGCCAGCAGCCCCCCGGAGAATGAGCAGTTCTTC
TRBJ2-2	NA	NA	TRBV5-1	CASSGLAANTGELFF	TGCGCCAGCAGCGGACTGGCGGCGAACACCGGGGAGCTGTTTTTT
TRBJ2-3	NA	few	TRBV24-1	CATSDFSQKGDTQYF	TGTGCCACCAGTGATTTCTCACAGAAGGGGGATACGCAGTATTTT
TRBJ1-2	TRBD1	NA	TRBV12-3/TRBV12-4	CASRRDRERYTF	TGTGCCAGCAGACGGGACAGGGAGCGCTACACCTTC
TRBJ2-1	NA	NA	TRBV29-1	CSVEEASRYEQFF	TGCAGCGTTGAAGAAGCTAGCCGGTATGAGCAGTTCTTC
TRBJ1-1	TRBD1	few	TRBV4-1	CASSRVKGGQTEAFF	TGCGCCAGCAGCCGAGTCAAAGGGGGCCAGACTGAAGCTTTCTTT